Listed below are T cell receptor beta chains from one sample, sequenced in a study of control samples from healthy donors and cancer patients. Generated by immunoSEQ multiplex PCR, the TCRdb table keeps only in-frame clones and is missing some. This sample has approximately 100,000 clones; 75% to 90% occur once, and the top ten carry about 7.8%. Specimen: blood. The source of these receptors is a man aged 30 to 39 in good health. Both conserved end residues are part of each CDR3. The D gene is left open where the match is weak. Clone size is shown for a subset of rows, as once, few, many or a class of expanded clone.

D gene: .; clone size: .; J gene: TRBJ1-5; V gene: TRBV6-1; CDR3 protein: CASSVGRGRAYSNQPQHF; CDR3 DNA: TGTGCCAGCAGTGTCGGCAGGGGCAGGGCCTATAGCAATCAGCCCCAGCATTTT
D gene: .; clone size: .; J gene: TRBJ1-1; V gene: TRBV5-6; CDR3 protein: CASSESTEAFF; CDR3 DNA: TGTGCCAGCAGTGAGTCCACTGAAGCTTTCTTT
D gene: TRBD1; clone size: .; J gene: TRBJ1-2; V gene: TRBV30; CDR3 protein: CAWRDRDLRGYGYTF; CDR3 DNA: TGTGCCTGGAGGGACAGGGACCTCCGTGGCTATGGCTACACCTTC
D gene: TRBD1; clone size: .; J gene: TRBJ1-4; V gene: TRBV19; CDR3 protein: CASSTGSGTGLSGLFF; CDR3 DNA: TGTGCCAGTAGTACGGGTTCTGGGACAGGCCTCTCGGGACTGTTTTTT
D gene: .; clone size: few; J gene: TRBJ2-7; V gene: TRBV6-5; CDR3 protein: CASSNGRYEQYF; CDR3 DNA: TGTGCCAGCAGTAACGGACGGTACGAGCAGTACTTC
D gene: .; clone size: .; J gene: TRBJ2-2; V gene: TRBV7-2; CDR3 protein: CASLPGVARTGELFF; CDR3 DNA: TGTGCCAGCTTACCCGGGGTAGCACGCACCGGGGAGCTGTTTTTT
D gene: .; clone size: .; J gene: TRBJ1-6; V gene: TRBV7-9; CDR3 protein: CASSFNSPDNSPLHF; CDR3 DNA: TGTGCCAGCAGCTTTAACAGCCCCGATAATTCACCCCTCCACTTT
D gene: .; clone size: .; J gene: TRBJ2-7; V gene: TRBV30; CDR3 protein: CACRARGTMGEQYF; CDR3 DNA: TGTGCCTGCCGGGCACGGGGCACCATGGGCGAGCAGTACTTC
D gene: .; clone size: many; J gene: TRBJ2-1; V gene: TRBV29-1; CDR3 protein: CSADRFSSYNEQFF; CDR3 DNA: TGCAGCGCCGACAGGTTTAGCTCCTACAATGAGCAGTTCTTC
D gene: .; clone size: .; J gene: TRBJ1-5; V gene: TRBV12-3/TRBV12-4; CDR3 protein: CASSWGREQPQHF; CDR3 DNA: TGTGCCAGCAGTTGGGGGCGGGAACAGCCCCAGCATTTT
D gene: TRBD1; clone size: .; J gene: TRBJ1-5; V gene: TRBV2; CDR3 protein: CASSPGQGAIYGNQPQHF; CDR3 DNA: TGTGCCAGCAGCCCGGGACAGGGGGCGATTTATGGCAATCAGCCCCAGCATTTT
D gene: .; clone size: .; J gene: TRBJ1-5; V gene: TRBV12-3/TRBV12-4; CDR3 protein: CASSFQANQPQHF; CDR3 DNA: TGTGCCAGCAGTTTCCAGGCAAATCAGCCCCAGCATTTT
D gene: TRBD1; clone size: once; J gene: TRBJ2-5; V gene: TRBV18; CDR3 protein: CASLGQPQETQYF; CDR3 DNA: TGTGCCAGCTTGGGACAGCCACAAGAGACCCAGTACTTC
D gene: .; clone size: .; J gene: TRBJ2-1; V gene: TRBV2; CDR3 protein: CASSLQLYNEQFF; CDR3 DNA: TGTGCCAGCAGTTTACAGCTTTACAATGAGCAGTTCTTC
D gene: .; clone size: .; J gene: TRBJ2-7; V gene: TRBV7-9; CDR3 protein: CASSSVLVSYEQYF; CDR3 DNA: TGTGCCAGCAGCTCCGTCCTGGTGTCCTACGAGCAGTACTTC
D gene: TRBD1; clone size: .; J gene: TRBJ1-1; V gene: TRBV11-2; CDR3 protein: CASSFPGQGTEAFF; CDR3 DNA: TGTGCCAGCAGCTTCCCCGGACAGGGCACTGAAGCTTTCTTT
D gene: .; clone size: few; J gene: TRBJ1-1; V gene: TRBV4-3; CDR3 protein: CASSQRAGRNTEAFF; CDR3 DNA: TGCGCCAGCAGCCAAAGGGCGGGCCGGAACACTGAAGCTTTCTTT
D gene: .; clone size: .; J gene: TRBJ2-3; V gene: TRBV24-1; CDR3 protein: CVTRQADTQYF; CDR3 DNA: TGTGTCACCAGGCAGGCAGATACGCAGTATTTT
D gene: TRBD1; clone size: .; J gene: TRBJ2-7; V gene: TRBV24-1; CDR3 protein: CATSDGTGTYEQYF; CDR3 DNA: TGTGCCACCAGTGATGGGACAGGGACCTACGAGCAGTACTTC
D gene: TRBD2; clone size: once; J gene: TRBJ2-7; V gene: TRBV10-3; CDR3 protein: CAISSAGANEQYF; CDR3 DNA: TGTGCCATCTCTTCAGCGGGAGCGAATGAGCAGTACTTC
D gene: .; clone size: .; J gene: TRBJ2-3; V gene: TRBV5-6; CDR3 protein: CASSLGYTTDTQYF; CDR3 DNA: TGTGCCAGCAGCTTGGGGTACACCACAGATACGCAGTATTTT
D gene: TRBD1; clone size: .; J gene: TRBJ2-1; V gene: TRBV15; CDR3 protein: CATSRDLSGGYEQFF; CDR3 DNA: TGTGCCACCAGCAGAGATCTATCAGGGGGCTATGAGCAGTTCTTC
D gene: .; clone size: once; J gene: TRBJ2-2; V gene: TRBV9; CDR3 protein: CASSEAPIIAGELFF; CDR3 DNA: TGTGCCAGCAGCGAGGCCCCCATTATCGCCGGGGAGCTGTTTTTT
D gene: .; clone size: .; J gene: TRBJ1-1; V gene: TRBV5-1; CDR3 protein: CASSFNSEAFF; CDR3 DNA: TGCGCCAGCAGCTTCAACAGTGAAGCTTTCTTT
D gene: TRBD1; clone size: .; J gene: TRBJ1-6; V gene: TRBV5-4; CDR3 protein: CASSTRTGPLYNSPLHF; CDR3 DNA: TGTGCCAGCAGCACCCGGACAGGTCCCCTTTATAATTCACCCCTCCACTTT
D gene: .; clone size: .; J gene: TRBJ2-4; V gene: TRBV6-5; CDR3 protein: CASRARGGGKNIQYF; CDR3 DNA: TGTGCCAGCAGGGCCCGAGGGGGAGGCAAAAACATTCAGTACTTC
D gene: .; clone size: .; J gene: TRBJ2-1; V gene: TRBV6-1; CDR3 protein: CASSEGYEQFF; CDR3 DNA: TGTGCCAGCAGTGAAGGGTATGAGCAGTTCTTC
D gene: .; clone size: .; J gene: TRBJ1-2; V gene: TRBV24-1; CDR3 protein: CATRDASNYGYTF; CDR3 DNA: TGTGCCACCCGGGACGCATCTAACTATGGCTACACCTTC
D gene: .; clone size: .; J gene: TRBJ2-5; V gene: TRBV10-1; CDR3 protein: CASSASAAQETQYF; CDR3 DNA: TGCGCCAGCAGTGCATCCGCGGCCCAAGAGACCCAGTACTTC
D gene: TRBD1; clone size: .; J gene: TRBJ2-3; V gene: TRBV6-5; CDR3 protein: CAVTQGAGVTDTQYF; CDR3 DNA: TGTGCCGTAACCCAGGGGGCCGGTGTGACAGATACGCAGTATTTT
D gene: TRBD2; clone size: .; J gene: TRBJ2-2; V gene: TRBV29-1; CDR3 protein: CSVHTGGRELFF; CDR3 DNA: TGCAGCGTTCATACGGGGGGGCGGGAGCTGTTTTTT
D gene: .; clone size: once; J gene: TRBJ2-5; V gene: TRBV6-2/TRBV6-3; CDR3 protein: CASSSGQETQYF; CDR3 DNA: TGTGCCAGCAGTTCAGGCCAAGAGACCCAGTACTTC
D gene: TRBD1; clone size: .; J gene: TRBJ1-5; V gene: TRBV6-6; CDR3 protein: CASSYGQGARQPQHF; CDR3 DNA: TGTGCCAGCAGTTACGGGCAGGGGGCTCGACAGCCCCAGCATTTT
D gene: .; clone size: .; J gene: TRBJ2-7; V gene: TRBV11-2; CDR3 protein: CASSTHHEQYF; CDR3 DNA: TGTGCCAGCAGCACACACCACGAGCAGTACTTC
D gene: .; clone size: .; J gene: TRBJ2-1; V gene: TRBV24-1; CDR3 protein: CATSALARGTGHNEQFF; CDR3 DNA: TGTGCCACCAGTGCTTTGGCTCGCGGGACTGGACACAATGAGCAGTTCTTC
D gene: .; clone size: .; J gene: TRBJ1-2; V gene: TRBV29-1; CDR3 protein: CSVERGAHGYTF; CDR3 DNA: TGCAGCGTTGAACGGGGGGCCCATGGCTACACCTTC
D gene: TRBD1; clone size: .; J gene: TRBJ1-1; V gene: TRBV5-3; CDR3 protein: CARSLALGQGTLGNTEAFF; CDR3 DNA: TGTGCCAGAAGCTTGGCTCTAGGACAGGGGACGCTGGGGAACACTGAAGCTTTCTTT
D gene: TRBD1; clone size: .; J gene: TRBJ1-1; V gene: TRBV19; CDR3 protein: CASSLPGTGAPLRPEAFF; CDR3 DNA: TGTGCCAGTAGTCTGCCCGGGACAGGGGCCCCCCTTCGTCCTGAAGCTTTCTTT
D gene: TRBD1; clone size: .; J gene: TRBJ2-3; V gene: TRBV11-2; CDR3 protein: CASSLPRGRLGADTQYF; CDR3 DNA: TGTGCCAGCAGCTTGCCTAGGGGGCGCTTAGGGGCAGATACGCAGTATTTT
D gene: TRBD2; clone size: .; J gene: TRBJ2-7; V gene: TRBV28; CDR3 protein: CASTRGSYEQYF; CDR3 DNA: TGTGCCAGCACGCGCGGGAGCTACGAGCAGTACTTC